This TCR beta chain was documented in a study of blood T cells in healthy people across ages. Sample-barcoded 5' priming and a J-beta primer mix drove a second PCR of roughly 7 to 11 cycles. Each cDNA was tagged by a template-switch adaptor containing 12 random nucleotides. TCRdb called the 5' RACE reads again in MiXCR, with one record for every CDR3 protein. The repertoire holds 1.5 million to 1.8 million distinct CDR3 sequences, with roughly 43% as singletons. The V gene's germline CDR1 is SGHTA and CDR2 FQGNSA. This CDR3 region has 14 residues. V lost 5 bases and J 6 bases, leaving 14 bases between the germline ends.

Material for sequencing was blood. This chain uses TRBV7-2 with TRBJ2-1; possible D gene TRBD1, 5 bases. This receptor was identified in a woman between 18 and 29 years old in good health. The DNA for the CDR3 is TGTGCCAGCAGCGTAGGTAACAGGATCAATGAGCAGTTCTTC. Translated: CASSVGNRINEQFF.